The rows below give T cell receptor beta chains drawn from one sample of a study of blood T cells in healthy people across ages. MiXCR was run by TCRdb on the 5' RACE reads, yielding one entry per CDR3 protein. The sample records hundreds of thousands of distinct CDR3 sequences, roughly 44% being singletons. The sequenced sample was blood. These TCRs come from a man aged 55 to 69 in good health. Both conserved end residues are part of each CDR3. Fields, in order: clone size, V gene, J gene, D gene, CDR3 DNA, CDR3 protein. D genes are given only for firm matches. Size is stated for part of the rows, as once, few or many counts, or as a class when the clone is expanded.

few	TRBV4-3	TRBJ1-6	-	TGCGCCAGCAGCCAAGACAGGGCCACGCGGCCAATGGATTCACCCCTCCACTTT	CASSQDRATRPMDSPLHF
-	TRBV3-1	TRBJ2-1	TRBD2	TGTGCCAGCACTGGCCGTATAGCGGGACTAGAGAATGAGCAGTTCTTC	CASTGRIAGLENEQFF
-	TRBV28	TRBJ2-3	-	TGTGCCAGCAGTTTTACGACAGCCACAGATACGCAGTATTTT	CASSFTTATDTQYF
-	TRBV6-5	TRBJ1-6	-	TGTGCCAGCAGTTATGCCCTTGACAGCGCAAACTCCTATAATTCACCCCTCCACTTT	CASSYALDSANSYNSPLHF
once	TRBV2	TRBJ2-1	-	TGTGCCAGCAGTGAGGAAGTGGCCAATGAGCAGTTCTTC	CASSEEVANEQFF
-	TRBV9	TRBJ2-3	TRBD2	TGTGCCAGCAGCGTAGAAGCGGGGACCCGCACAGATACGCAGTATTTT	CASSVEAGTRTDTQYF
-	TRBV7-2	TRBJ2-2	-	TGTGCCAGCAGCTCCCACAGGGACCCCAAATTGGGCGGGGAGCTGTTTTTT	CASSSHRDPKLGGELFF
few	TRBV4-1	TRBJ2-5	TRBD2	TGCGCCAGCAGCCAAGATGCCCAGCGGGGGGGCCGGCAAGAGACCCAGTACTTC	CASSQDAQRGGRQETQYF
-	TRBV4-3	TRBJ2-3	TRBD2	TGCGCCAGCAGCCAGGGGACCGGGACTAGCGGTCCTAGCACGCAGTATTTT	CASSQGTGTSGPSTQYF
-	TRBV4-1	TRBJ1-4	-	TGCGCCAGCAGCCAAGGGTGGGAAAAACTGTTTTTT	CASSQGWEKLFF
-	TRBV7-8	TRBJ2-3	-	TGTGCCAGCAGCCGGGCCGGAGACACAGATACGCAGTATTTT	CASSRAGDTDTQYF
-	TRBV27	TRBJ2-7	-	TGTGCCAGCAGTCCCCCCCTCCAGTACTTC	CASSPPLQYF
-	TRBV21-1	TRBJ1-1	-	TGTGCCAGCAGCACCCCGGGACGGAGTAACACTGAAGCTTTCTTT	CASSTPGRSNTEAFF
-	TRBV20-1	TRBJ1-5	-	TGCAGTGCTGAGCAGGGGCTAGATCAGCCCCAGCATTTT	CSAEQGLDQPQHF